This T cell receptor beta chain was documented in a study of T cells in Graves' hyperthyroidism and ophthalmopathy. General study points: Ophthalmopathy stood apart from stable hyperthyroidism in a 13 V-J model.

Clinical Activity Scores of at least 3, NOSPECS grades of at least 4 and durations under 3 months characterized ophthalmopathy patients. This sample holds PBMCs from 8 to 10 ml fresh peripheral blood. Points on this clonotype: The antigen remains undetermined.

Amplified regions were TCR beta CDR3 sequences from RNA transcripts. Using the HTBI primer set, a first-round RT-PCR was run on the TCR CDR3. TCRdb reanalysed the multiplex PCR reads using MiXCR and keeps one entry per CDR3 protein. There are 530,000 or so distinct CDR3 sequences in the sample; 15% to 20% occur only once, and roughly 15% lies in the top ten. CDR3 size: 14 residues. Trimming left V 3 bases short and J 4 bases short, with 11 bases between. CDR1 is MGHRA, CDR2 YSYEKL, per germline. The sequence was obtained from a woman between 18 and 29 years old with Graves' ophthalmopathy. Sequencing input: blood. The rearrangement links TRBV4-1 to TRBJ2-3; D gene ambiguous. This CDR3 reads CASSHTGRADTQYF. The CDR3 nucleotides read TGCGCCAGCAGCCACACCGGCCGGGCAGATACGCAGTATTTT.